This TCR beta chain was identified during a study of beta chain features in type 1 diabetes. Study outcomes and limitations: When VDJ junctions were examined, type 1 diabetes patients showed fewer insertions and more deletions.

This CDR3 is built from 18 residues. V was cut by 2 bases and J by 5 bases, with 22 bases left in between. Germline assignment: CDR1 MNHEY and CDR2 SMNVEV (reference sequence). Expressed TCRB transcripts were sequenced, since all the RNA that had been isolated was reverse transcribed. Assay used: immunoSEQ multiplex PCR; TCRdb lists only in-frame clones, some missing. The table lists 860,000 or so clones, roughly 15% of them singletons. A remark on this clone: The antigen is undetermined.

V gene TRBV27 combines with J gene TRBJ2-1, with D perhaps given as TRBD1 or TRBD2 (6 bases each). The receptor was isolated from a woman under 30 in good health. Material: naive CD4+ T cells from blood. The CDR3 region has the DNA TGTGCCAGCAGTTTAAGGGGGGCGTCACCGATAAAACACAATGAGCAGTTCTTC. As protein: CASSLRGASPIKHNEQFF.